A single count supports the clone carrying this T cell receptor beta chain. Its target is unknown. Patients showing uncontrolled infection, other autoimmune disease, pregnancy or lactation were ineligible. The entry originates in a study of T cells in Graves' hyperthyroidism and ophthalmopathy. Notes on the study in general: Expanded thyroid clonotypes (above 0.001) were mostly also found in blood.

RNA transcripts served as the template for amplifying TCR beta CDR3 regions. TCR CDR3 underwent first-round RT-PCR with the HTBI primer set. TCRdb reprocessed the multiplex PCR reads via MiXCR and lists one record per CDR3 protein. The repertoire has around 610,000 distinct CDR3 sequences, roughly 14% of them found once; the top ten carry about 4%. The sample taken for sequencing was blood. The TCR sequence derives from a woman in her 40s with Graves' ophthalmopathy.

CDR3 sequence (DNA): TGTGCCAGCAGTGGTTGGAGGAGTAGCGGGAGGATCGCCTACGAGCAGTACTTC. This gives the protein CASSGWRSSGRIAYEQYF. The rearrangement links TRBV2 to TRBJ2-7; TRBD2 aligns across 10 bases. This CDR3 is built from 18 residues. Germline CDR1 reads SNHLY; CDR2 reads FYNNEI. The ends lost 4 bases at V and 2 bases at J; junction bases unmatched: 14.